The sequence of this T cell receptor (beta chain) was determined in a study of T cells in Graves' hyperthyroidism and ophthalmopathy. Study observations and caveats: Most thyroid clonotypes with frequency above 0.001 were detected in blood.

This clonotype appeared many times. The target antigen is unknown. TCR beta CDR3 regions were amplified from RNA transcripts. HTBI primers were employed in a first-round RT-PCR of the TCR CDR3. TCRdb processed the multiplex PCR reads anew with MiXCR; each CDR3 protein has one entry. This table has about 350,000 distinct CDR3 sequences, roughly 17% appearing once. PBMCs came from 7.5 to 10 ml fresh peripheral blood. The V end was cut by 3 bases, the J end by 2 bases, with 3 bases between. This CDR3 region has 12 residues. Germline CDR1 KGHDR, CDR2 SFDVKD. The sequenced sample consisted of blood. The chain has TRBV24-1 and TRBJ2-5, with D uncertain. The source of this sequence is a woman in her thirties with Graves' hyperthyroidism that later progressed to Graves' ophthalmopathy. CDR3 protein: CATSDPQETQYF. In DNA form, the CDR3 reads TGTGCCACCAGTGATCCTCAAGAGACCCAGTACTTC.